These 23 T cell receptor beta chains share one sample of origin, sequenced in a study of blood T cell repertoires in COVID-19. Here immunoSEQ multiplex PCR was the method, and the copy in TCRdb shows in-frame clones only, minus some. The sample includes 250,000 or so clones, about 89% of them seen just once. The material sequenced was PBMCs or T cells enriched from blood (not recorded which). All receptors come from a woman between 18 and 29 years old who had recovered from COVID-19.

The V and J genes are TRBV6-2 or TRBV6-3 and TRBJ2-7; TRBD1 agrees at 9 bases. This CDR3 region has 15 residues. Germline CDR1 is MNHEY and CDR2 is SVGEGT. With 2 bases clipped from V and 4 bases from J, the junction kept 6 bases outside the gene matches. The CDR3 is CASSYRDRDLYEQYF. The DNA for the CDR3 is TGTGCCAGCAGTTACAGGGACAGGGACTTATACGAGCAGTACTTC.

The chain joins TRBV27 to TRBJ1-1, with a possible D match to TRBD1 (5 bases). The CDR3 spans 14 residues. The germline CDR1 and CDR2 sequences are MNHEY and SMNVEV (reference sequence). V was shortened by 4 bases and J by 0 bases, with 9 bases between the two germline ends. The CDR3 spells CASSSDSLNTEAFF. In DNA form, the CDR3 reads TGTGCCAGCAGTTCAGACAGCTTGAACACTGAAGCTTTCTTT.

The chain couples TRBV7-8 to TRBJ1-2; D gene uncertain. CDR3 length equals 16 residues. The germline V and J ends were trimmed by 1 base and 2 bases, with 14 bases remaining between them. From germline, CDR1 is SGHVS and CDR2 FQNEAQ. CDR3 protein: CASSLGAKGGNYGYTF. The DNA for the CDR3 is TGTGCCAGCAGCTTAGGCGCTAAAGGAGGGAACTATGGCTACACCTTC.

This clone was seen a handful of times. This chain joins TRBV6-6 and TRBJ1-2; D not certain. Germline CDR1 reads MNHNY; CDR2 reads SVGAGI (reference sequence). The length of the CDR3 is 13 residues. V was pared by 6 bases and J by 8 bases, with 16 bases between. In DNA, the CDR3 is TGTGCCAGCAGCCCCGGGTCCCCCAAGGGCTACACCTTC. It is translated as CASSPGSPKGYTF.

This clone was seen once. The rearrangement uses TRBV5-1 and TRBJ2-7; D is uncertain. This CDR3 has 12 residues. CDR1 and CDR2 (germline): SGHRS, YFSETQ. V was clipped by 4 bases and J by 3 bases, with 8 bases between them. CDR3 sequence reads: CASSATIYEQYF. In DNA form, the CDR3 reads TGCGCCAGCAGCGCTACTATCTACGAGCAGTACTTC.

The J gene is TRBJ2-1, the V gene TRBV5-6, with TRBD2 matching over 7 bases. Germline CDR1 reads SGHDT; CDR2 reads YYEEEE. J lost 7 bases, V lost 2 bases, and 3 bases had no gene match. This CDR3 has 13 amino acids. The CDR3 sequence: CASSFAGENEQFF. CDR3 DNA: TGTGCCAGCAGCTTTGCGGGGGAAAATGAGCAGTTCTTC.

The chain has TRBV7-6 and TRBJ2-7; 7 nucleotides line up with TRBD1. This CDR3 has 14 residues. The germline gives CDR1 SGHVS, CDR2 FNYEAQ. V trimming: 6 bases; J trimming: 5 bases; junction bases outside the gene matches: 10. CDR3 loop: CASRRTGFDHEQYF. Written as DNA, the CDR3 is TGTGCCAGCAGAAGGACAGGTTTTGACCACGAGCAGTACTTC.

This clone was counted a single time. This rearrangement joins TRBV24-1 to TRBJ2-1; maybe TRBD2 (6 bases). V lost 4 bases, J lost 8 bases, and 11 bases lay in between. The CDR3 sequence is 13 residues long. The germline CDR1 and CDR2 sequences are KGHDR and SFDVKD. The CDR3 sequence is CATSDGGVDEQFF. As DNA, the CDR3 is TGTGCCACCAGTGACGGCGGGGTCGATGAGCAGTTCTTC.

This chain links TRBV4-1 with TRBJ2-3; the match to TRBD2 covers 9 bases. The CDR3 length is 16 residues. Per germline, CDR1 MGHRA and CDR2 YSYEKL. V was clipped by 3 bases and J by 4 bases; unmatched bases: 8. The CDR3 DNA reads TGCGCCAGCAGCCATGCGGGGGGGCCATTTTCAGATACGCAGTATTTT. Its translation is CASSHAGGPFSDTQYF.

This clone was seen a handful of times. The chain has TRBV10-3 and TRBJ2-3; TRBD2 is a possible D gene (6 bases). V dropped 3 bases and J dropped 4 bases, with 11 bases sitting between them. This CDR3 is 14 amino acids long. Germline CDR1 and CDR2: ENHRY and SYGVKD. This chain's CDR3 is CAISDRGMADTQYF. As DNA, the CDR3 is TGTGCCATCAGTGATCGGGGGATGGCAGATACGCAGTATTTT.

The V and J genes are TRBV10-1 and TRBJ2-3, with a tentative D call TRBD2 (7 bases). Germline V gives CDR1 WNHNN, CDR2 SYGVQD (reference sequence). The CDR3 is made up of 15 amino acids. The V gene lost 0 bases and the J gene lost 1 base, with 8 bases spanning the gap. The DNA of the CDR3 is TGCGCCAGCAGTGAGTCCGGGGGGCGCACAGATACGCAGTATTTT. It is translated as CASSESGGRTDTQYF.

This clone was seen only once. The chain recombines TRBV2 with TRBJ2-4, with TRBD1 matching over 8 bases. Trimming took 10 bases from V and 7 from J; bases not matched to a gene: 12. There are 14 residues in the CDR3. The germline V gene has CDR1 SNHLY and CDR2 FYNNEI. CDR3: CAIVKQGAVNIQYF. The CDR3, as DNA: TGTGCCATCGTGAAGCAGGGGGCGGTGAACATTCAGTACTTC.

The rearrangement links TRBV7-9 to TRBJ2-7; TRBD2 might be the D (6 bases). The V end was cut by 5 bases, the J end by 0 bases, with 17 bases between. Germline CDR1 and CDR2: SEHNR and FQNEAQ (reference sequence). The CDR3 is 16 amino acids. CDR3 sequence: CASSRVGGKSSYEQYF. The CDR3 DNA reads as TGTGCCAGCAGCCGGGTGGGCGGGAAGAGCTCCTACGAGCAGTACTTC.

A few counts support this clone. This chain uses TRBV18 with TRBJ2-2; tentatively, D is TRBD2 (7 bases). This CDR3 spans 17 amino acids. The V gene lost 3 bases and the J gene lost 4 bases, with 18 bases spanning the gap. In germline, CDR1 is KGHSH, CDR2 LQKENI. This CDR3 is CASSPRSGGKSTGELFF. The CDR3 nucleotides read TGTGCCAGCTCACCGCGTTCGGGGGGCAAGAGCACCGGGGAGCTGTTTTTT.

This clone was found a few times. This chain connects TRBV2 to TRBJ2-7, with TRBD2 matching 7 bases. Per germline, CDR1 SNHLY and CDR2 FYNNEI. Unmatched junction bases numbered 5, after V lost 2 bases and J lost 4 bases. The CDR3 is made up of 14 amino acids. CDR3 DNA: TGTGCCAGCAGTGAACTGATAGCGGGTTACGAGCAGTACTTC. Encoded protein: CASSELIAGYEQYF.

The chain joins TRBV20-1 to TRBJ2-5, with a tentative D call TRBD1 (6 bases). The CDR3 spans 13 residues. Germline V lookup: CDR1 DFQATT, CDR2 SNEGSKA (reference sequence). Trimming removed 3 bases at V and 3 bases at J, with 11 bases between. In nucleotides, the CDR3 is TGCAGTGCTAGTAGGGGGATGAAAGAGACCCAGTACTTC. Its translation is CSASRGMKETQYF.

V gene TRBV7-6 combines with J gene TRBJ2-1; 7 bases match TRBD2. The CDR3 runs to 17 residues. V gave up 0 bases and J gave up 7 bases; unmatched junction bases: 12. Looked up from germline, CDR1 is SGHVS and CDR2 is FNYEAQ. CDR3 residues: CASSLAFELHSGNEQFF. The CDR3, as DNA: TGTGCCAGCAGCTTAGCGTTTGAGCTACATAGCGGGAATGAGCAGTTCTTC.

This rearrangement joins TRBV6-5 to TRBJ1-5, with D maybe TRBD1 (6 bases). The CDR3 spans 14 residues. V shed 2 bases and J shed 6 bases, with 11 bases lying between them. Germline V lookup: CDR1 MNHEY, CDR2 SVGAGI. CDR3 coding DNA: TGTGCCAGCAGTTACAATAGAGGGGGTCAGCCCCAGCATTTT. The encoded protein is CASSYNRGGQPQHF.

The rearrangement joins TRBV6-2 or TRBV6-3 to TRBJ2-2, with 9 positions matching TRBD2. CDR3 length: 16 amino acids. V was pared by 4 bases and J by 7 bases, with 10 bases of the junction left unmatched. Germline CDR1 is MNHEY and CDR2 is SVGEGT. This chain's CDR3 is CASSSQGLAGSGELFF. The DNA for the CDR3 is TGTGCCAGCAGTTCCCAGGGACTAGCCGGTAGCGGGGAGCTGTTTTTT.

This clone is a singleton in its sample. J is TRBJ2-1 and V is TRBV18; a weak D match, TRBD2 (5 bases). The CDR3 sequence is 15 residues long. The V gene lost 6 bases and the J gene lost 5 bases, with 17 bases spanning the gap. CDR1 is KGHSH, CDR2 LQKENI, per germline. CDR3 DNA sequence: TGTGCCAGCTCTGTAGTCCGGGGTTCCCACAATGAGCAGTTCTTC. Translating it yields CASSVVRGSHNEQFF. Drawing the rest from reference TRBV18 and TRBJ2-1, the complete variable domain is NAGVMQNPRHLVRRRGQEARLRCSPMKGHSHVYWYRQLPEEGLKFMVYLQKENIIDESGMPKERFSAEFPKEGPSILRIQQVVRGDSAAYFCASSVVRGSHNEQFFGPGTRLTVL.

The V and J genes are TRBV9 and TRBJ1-1, with D possibly TRBD1 on 6 matching bases. Trimming took 3 bases from V and 3 from J, leaving 18 bases between them. The CDR3 totals 16 residues. Germline loops: CDR1 SGDLS, CDR2 YYNGEE. The chain's CDR3 is CASSGEPGQFHTEAFF. The CDR3 DNA follows: TGTGCCAGCAGCGGGGAGCCAGGACAGTTTCACACTGAAGCTTTCTTT.

This clone was seen only a few times. This chain links TRBV19 with TRBJ2-2; D gene unclear. The V end was cut by 7 bases, the J end by 7 bases, with 10 bases between. CDR1 is LNHDA, CDR2 SQIVND, per germline (reference sequence). This CDR3 contains 12 residues. CDR3 DNA: TGTGCCAGTACCGGGTATCGCGGGGAGCTGTTTTTT. Translating gives CASTGYRGELFF.

The chain joins TRBV4-3 to TRBJ2-3, with 7 bases lining up with TRBD1. The germline CDR1 and CDR2 sequences are LGHNA and YSLEER. V dropped 4 bases and J dropped 3; count of bases not matched to a gene: 10. The CDR3 has 16 amino acids. CDR3: CASSRGDSKITDTQYF. DNA for the CDR3: TGCGCCAGCAGCCGTGGGGACAGCAAGATTACAGATACGCAGTATTTT.